The 2 T cell receptor beta chains below were found in one sample sequenced in a study of blood T cell repertoires in COVID-19 (dated by TCRdb to the early 2020s). The library was obtained by the immunoSEQ multiplex PCR assay. Sourced from immuneACCESS, this table was stored by TCRdb with only in-frame sequences that have V and J called. A share of the clones is absent; for the studies checked, an unresolved V gene accounts for under half, and the remainder has no known explanation. The sample table records around 200,000 clones; about 85% of these occur just once. Roughly 6% of the sample rests with the top ten. The sample comprised PBMCs or T cells enriched from blood (not recorded which). These receptors all come from a man aged 40-50 years who had recovered from COVID-19.

This clone was seen just once. The V and J genes are TRBV4-1 and TRBJ2-3, with 9 bases aligning to TRBD1. V shed 1 base and J 5 bases; nucleotides not matched to a gene: 13. The germline CDR1 and CDR2 sequences are MGHRA and YSYEKL. This CDR3 comprises 18 residues. The CDR3 bases are TGCGCCAGCAGCCAAGCCCCTGGGACAGGGACTCCCGAAGATACGCAGTATTTT. Translating gives CASSQAPGTGTPEDTQYF.

This clone appeared a few times. J is TRBJ2-1 and V is TRBV7-9; the D gene is possibly TRBD2 (6 bases). V was trimmed by 3 bases and J by 1 base, leaving 10 bases between them. Germline CDR1 is SEHNR and CDR2 is FQNEAQ (reference sequence). This CDR3 is 15 amino acids long. The CDR3 sequence: CASSFSRGSYNEQFF. The CDR3 DNA sequence: TGTGCCAGCAGCTTTTCACGGGGGTCCTACAATGAGCAGTTCTTC.